These 16 T cell receptor beta chains originate from one sample sequenced in a study of T-cell reconstitution after alpha-beta-depleted transplantation in children. Library preparation (for TCRbeta) was performed with unique molecular identifiers. TCRdb re-analysed the PCR reads in MiXCR, keeping a single row per CDR3 protein. The sample consists of about 460,000 distinct CDR3 sequences, 12% of them appearing once. Sequenced here: PBMCs from the stem cell graft donor, sampled from the stem cell graft. Every receptor here comes from a human donor who donated a stem cell graft to a child with combined immunodeficiency.

Only a few counts were recorded for this clonotype. This chain uses TRBV7-3 with TRBJ2-1, with TRBD2 matching 9 bases. Germline V gene lookup returns CDR1 SGHTA and CDR2 FQGTGA. After removal of 4 bases from V and 6 bases from J, the junction contained 10 bases not matched to a gene. The CDR3 extends over 16 amino acids. The CDR3 loop reads CASSSYPGLAPNEQFF. CDR3 bases: TGTGCCAGCAGCTCGTACCCGGGACTAGCCCCCAATGAGCAGTTCTTC.

This clonotype appeared many times. This sequence joins TRBV5-1 and TRBJ2-5, with TRBD1 matching 8 bases. Germline V gene data show CDR1 as SGHRS and CDR2 as YFSETQ. The CDR3 extends over 14 amino acids. V shed 0 bases and J 5 bases; nucleotides not matched to a gene: 3. The DNA for the CDR3 is TGCGCCAGCAGCTTGGGGCAGGGGGCCGAGACCCAGTACTTC. Translated: CASSLGQGAETQYF.

The CDR3 region is CSASKDRVITEAFF. In DNA, the CDR3 is TGCAGTGCTAGCAAAGACAGGGTGATCACTGAAGCTTTCTTT. The rearrangement links TRBV20-1 to TRBJ1-1; 7 nucleotides agree with TRBD1. V trimming: 3 bases; J trimming: 4 bases; junction bases outside the gene matches: 8. Germline V gives CDR1 DFQATT, CDR2 SNEGSKA (reference sequence). The CDR3 spans 14 residues.

Ten or more counts support this clonotype. The chain has TRBV10-3 and TRBJ2-7; D is unresolved. This CDR3 is 14 amino acids long. Germline V gives CDR1 ENHRY, CDR2 SYGVKD. V lost 3 bases to trimming and J lost 6 bases, with 15 bases between them. CDR3 residues: CAISEIEVGGEQYF. The DNA of the CDR3 is TGTGCCATCAGTGAAATCGAGGTAGGCGGCGAGCAGTACTTC.

This clonotype was counted once. The chain is built from TRBV12-3 or TRBV12-4 and TRBJ2-3; D is perhaps TRBD2 (7 bases). V dropped 4 bases and J dropped 0 bases, with 23 bases sitting between them. The CDR3 length is 19 residues. The CDR3 here is CASSWGGTIPNPSTDTQYF. CDR3 DNA: TGTGCCAGCAGTTGGGGGGGGACAATTCCAAACCCTAGCACAGATACGCAGTATTTT.

V gene TRBV29-1 combines with J gene TRBJ2-5; D uncertain. The V gene's germline CDR1 is SQVTM and CDR2 ANQGSEA. V was pared by 4 bases and J by 5 bases, with 8 bases between. The CDR3 runs to 11 residues. CDR3 nucleotides: TGCAGCGTTGGGAGCTATGAGACCCAGTACTTC. It translates to CSVGSYETQYF.

The gene calls are TRBV5-1 and TRBJ2-7, with D possibly being TRBD2 (5 bases). CDR3 length equals 13 residues. CDR1 is SGHRS and CDR2 is YFSETQ in the germline V gene. V dropped 0 bases and J dropped 7 bases, with 11 bases sitting between them. This chain's CDR3 is CASSLGISGEQYF. As DNA, the CDR3 is TGCGCCAGCAGCTTGGGGATTTCGGGGGAGCAGTACTTC. The full variable domain, completed using reference TRBV5-1 and TRBJ2-7, is KAGVTQTPRYLIKTRGQQVTLSCSPISGHRSVSWYQQTPGQGLQFLFEYFSETQRNKGNFPGRFSGRQFSNSRSEMNVSTLELGDSALYLCASSLGISGEQYFGPGTRLTVT.

In DNA, the CDR3 is TGTGCCAGCACCCCAAGGGTAGCGGGAGGCCCGAACACCGGGGAGCTGTTTTTT. This gives the protein CASTPRVAGGPNTGELFF. The chain has TRBV25-1 and TRBJ2-2, with 10 bases lining up with TRBD2. J gave up 0 bases and V 7 bases, and 11 bases lay outside the gene matches. Germline CDR1 and CDR2: MGHDK and SYGVNS. The CDR3 totals 18 residues.

The J gene is TRBJ2-7, the V gene TRBV28; TRBD1 agrees at 8 bases. The CDR3 totals 17 residues. Germline V gene sequence: CDR1 MDHEN, CDR2 SYDVKM. The trim removed 5 bases at V and 2 bases at J, leaving 14 bases unmatched. The CDR3 region has the DNA TGTGCCAGCAGTCTAACATTCCCAGGGGGCCCCACCTACGAGCAGTACTTC. Protein: CASSLTFPGGPTYEQYF.

This clonotype was seen a few times. V usage is TRBV19 and J usage is TRBJ1-2, with 11 bases aligning to TRBD1. Losses at the gene ends were 10 bases for V and 4 bases for J; bases not matched to a gene: 5. Germline-derived CDR1 and CDR2 are LNHDA and SQIVND (reference sequence). The CDR3 extends over 13 amino acids. The CDR3: CAIRTGGTYGYTF. CDR3 DNA sequence: TGTGCCATCCGGACAGGGGGCACCTATGGCTACACCTTC.

This clonotype showed up just a few times. The chain combines TRBV29-1 with TRBJ2-2, with TRBD2 as a possible D gene (5 bases). Between the trimmed V and J ends, which lost 6 bases and 3 bases, there was a span of 8 bases. Germline CDR1 is SQVTM and CDR2 is ANQGSEA. There are 12 residues in the CDR3. The CDR3 sequence: CSVWGDTGELFF. The CDR3 DNA follows: TGCAGCGTGTGGGGAGACACCGGGGAGCTGTTTTTT.

At least ten counts were recorded for this clonotype. The CDR3 region is CASSDGLAGGPYNEQFF. CDR3 nucleotides: TGTGCCAGCAGTGACGGACTAGCGGGGGGTCCCTACAATGAGCAGTTCTTC. The rearrangement joins TRBV12-3 or TRBV12-4 to TRBJ2-1; 14 nucleotides match TRBD2. This CDR3 has 17 amino acids. The V and J ends lost 5 bases and 2 bases, in that order; junction bases with no gene match: 5.

This clonotype occurred many times. The chain employs TRBV12-3 or TRBV12-4 and TRBJ2-3, with D maybe TRBD2 (5 bases). The CDR3 runs to 12 residues. Trimming took 6 bases from V and 10 from J, leaving 14 bases between them. The CDR3 nucleotides are TGTGCCAGCAGACTAGAGGCTGGGGCGCAGTATTTT. It specifies CASRLEAGAQYF.

V is TRBV7-3 and J is TRBJ2-2; possibly TRBD1 for D (5 bases). With 1 base removed from V and 4 bases from J, the gap between germline ends came to 13 bases. The germline V gene has CDR1 SGHTA and CDR2 FQGTGA. The CDR3 is 16 residues long. The CDR3 reads CASSLNGAGSTGELFF. The CDR3 DNA follows: TGTGCCAGCAGCTTAAACGGCGCAGGGTCCACCGGGGAGCTGTTTTTT.

This clonotype was seen more than once but under ten times. This sequence joins TRBV20-1 and TRBJ2-3; TRBD2 aligns across 10 bases. V trimming: 6 bases; J trimming: 0 bases; junction bases outside the gene matches: 12. The CDR3 is 17 amino acids. The germline V gene has CDR1 DFQATT and CDR2 SNEGSKA (reference sequence). Here the CDR3 DNA reads TGCAGTGCCCTATCCCTAGCGGGGGAGTGGAGCACAGATACGCAGTATTTT. Residues: CSALSLAGEWSTDTQYF.

The table lists this clonotype with many counts. This rearrangement joins TRBV7-3 to TRBJ2-5; either TRBD1 or TRBD2 may fit D (6 bases each). The CDR3 sequence is 14 residues long. Deletions cut 2 bases from V and 5 bases from J, with 12 bases between. The germline V gene encodes CDR1 SGHTA and CDR2 FQGTGA. CDR3 region: CASSLGGQGETQYF. The DNA of the CDR3 is TGTGCCAGCAGCTTAGGAGGGCAGGGGGAGACCCAGTACTTC. Full variable domain (remainder filled in from reference TRBV7-3 and TRBJ2-5): GAGVSQTPSNKVTEKGKYVELRCDPISGHTALYWYRQSLGQGPEFLIYFQGTGAADDSGLPNDRFFAVRPEGSVSTLKIQRTERGDSAVYLCASSLGGQGETQYFGPGTRLLVL.